Sequencing of this T cell receptor (beta chain) was carried out in a study of shared clonotypes between healthy human individuals. Whole-study context: Used for every donor were three CD4 naive, three CD4 memory, two CD8 naive and one CD8 memory plate.

Naive-designated CD8 cells lacked CD45RO, were positively enriched for CCR7, and omitted terminally differentiated effector memory CD45RA+ cells. Some clones are missing from TCRdb's copy, which holds only in-frame ones; the method was immunoSEQ multiplex PCR. The sample lists around 1.9 million clones, 90% to 95% occurring once. There are 14 residues in the CDR3. V shed 6 bases and J shed 8 bases, with 17 bases lying between them. Looked up from germline, CDR1 is LNHDA and CDR2 is SQIVND (reference sequence). What was sequenced was naive CD8+ T cells from PBMCs. The clonotype comes from a man aged 18 to 30 in good health. Some clones in this sample may be carry-over from other donors' samples. This chain uses TRBV19 with TRBJ2-1, with D possibly being TRBD2 (5 bases). This CDR3 reads CASSSAPPRDEQFF. The CDR3 DNA reads TGTGCCAGTAGCTCGGCCCCCCCGCGGGATGAGCAGTTCTTC.